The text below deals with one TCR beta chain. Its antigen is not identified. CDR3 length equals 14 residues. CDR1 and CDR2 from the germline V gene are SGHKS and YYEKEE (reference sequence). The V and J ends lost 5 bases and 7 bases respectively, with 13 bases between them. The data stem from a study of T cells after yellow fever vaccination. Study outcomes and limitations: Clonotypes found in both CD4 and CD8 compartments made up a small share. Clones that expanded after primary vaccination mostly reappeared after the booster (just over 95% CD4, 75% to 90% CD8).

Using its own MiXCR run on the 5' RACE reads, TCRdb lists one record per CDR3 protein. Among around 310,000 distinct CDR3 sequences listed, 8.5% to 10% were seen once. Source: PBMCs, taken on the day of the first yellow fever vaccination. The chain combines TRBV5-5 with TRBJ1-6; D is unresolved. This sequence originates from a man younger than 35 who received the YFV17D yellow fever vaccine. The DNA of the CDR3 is TGTGCCAGCAGAAGCGGTAGGGTCAATTCACCCCTCCACTTT. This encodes CASRSGRVNSPLHF. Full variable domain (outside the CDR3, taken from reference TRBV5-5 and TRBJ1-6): DAGVTQSPTHLIKTRGQQVTLRCSPISGHKSVSWYQQVLGQGPQFIFQYYEKEERGRGNFPDRFSARQFPNYSSELNVNALLLGDSALYLCASRSGRVNSPLHFGNGTRLTVT.